The table lists the clone carrying this TCR beta chain with many counts. Its antigen is not known. These data come from a study of blood T cells in healthy people across ages. Study-wide findings and caveats: Per million T cells, TCR beta diversity dropped roughly linearly as age increased.

Germline CDR1 reads SGHRS; CDR2 reads YFSETQ. This CDR3 region has 13 residues. V lost 3 bases, J lost 2 bases, and 9 bases lay in between. A second PCR, run for roughly 6 to 11 cycles, used a sample-barcoded 5' primer plus a J-beta primer mix. TCRdb processed the 5' RACE reads anew with MiXCR; each CDR3 protein has one entry. The sample consists of some 1,800,000 distinct CDR3 sequences, 30% to 40% of them appearing once. The rearrangement uses TRBV5-1 and TRBJ2-7; the D gene could be TRBD1 or TRBD2 (5 bases each). The sequence was obtained from a human donor in good health. Sequenced material: blood. CDR3 DNA sequence: TGCGCCAGCAGCTGGGACGGAACCTACGAGCAGTACTTC. This sequence encodes CASSWDGTYEQYF.